This TCR beta chain comes out of a study of shared T cell receptors in the human thymus. The assay was immunoSEQ multiplex PCR, and TCRdb's table has in-frame clones only and misses some. The sample carries 500,000 to 850,000 clones, about 89% recorded once. Per the germline V gene, CDR1 is SGHRS and CDR2 is YFSETQ. Trimming at V came to 4 bases and at J to 3 bases, leaving 15 bases not matched to a gene. The CDR3 has 17 amino acids. These data are also associated with another study on human thymus T cells. This second report adds: There appeared to be biased usage of V and J genes in thymic and blood repertoires.

The specimen sequenced was thymocytes. The source is a boy younger than two with a congenital heart defect. The chain carries TRBV5-1 and TRBJ1-1, with TRBD1 identical over 7 bases. The DNA of the CDR3 is TGCGCCAGCAGCAATAAGGGACAGCCCCAGGGGGACACTGAAGCTTTCTTT. As protein: CASSNKGQPQGDTEAFF.